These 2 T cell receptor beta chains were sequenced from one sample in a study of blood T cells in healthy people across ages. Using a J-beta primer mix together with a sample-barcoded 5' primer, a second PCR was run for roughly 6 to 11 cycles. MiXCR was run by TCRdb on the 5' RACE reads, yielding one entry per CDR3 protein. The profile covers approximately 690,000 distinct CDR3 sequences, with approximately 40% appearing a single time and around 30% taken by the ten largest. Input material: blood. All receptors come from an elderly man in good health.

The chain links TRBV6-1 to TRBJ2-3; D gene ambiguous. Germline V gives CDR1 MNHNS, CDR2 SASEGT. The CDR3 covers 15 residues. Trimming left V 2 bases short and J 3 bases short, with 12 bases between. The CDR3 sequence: CASSERNINTDTQYF. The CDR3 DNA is TGTGCCAGCAGTGAAAGGAATATTAATACAGATACGCAGTATTTT.

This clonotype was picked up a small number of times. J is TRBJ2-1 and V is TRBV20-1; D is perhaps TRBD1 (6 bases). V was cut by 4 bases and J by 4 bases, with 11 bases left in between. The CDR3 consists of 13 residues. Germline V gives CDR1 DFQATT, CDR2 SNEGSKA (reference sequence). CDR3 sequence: CSATGVSYNEQFF. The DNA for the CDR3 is TGCAGTGCTACAGGGGTATCGTACAATGAGCAGTTCTTC.